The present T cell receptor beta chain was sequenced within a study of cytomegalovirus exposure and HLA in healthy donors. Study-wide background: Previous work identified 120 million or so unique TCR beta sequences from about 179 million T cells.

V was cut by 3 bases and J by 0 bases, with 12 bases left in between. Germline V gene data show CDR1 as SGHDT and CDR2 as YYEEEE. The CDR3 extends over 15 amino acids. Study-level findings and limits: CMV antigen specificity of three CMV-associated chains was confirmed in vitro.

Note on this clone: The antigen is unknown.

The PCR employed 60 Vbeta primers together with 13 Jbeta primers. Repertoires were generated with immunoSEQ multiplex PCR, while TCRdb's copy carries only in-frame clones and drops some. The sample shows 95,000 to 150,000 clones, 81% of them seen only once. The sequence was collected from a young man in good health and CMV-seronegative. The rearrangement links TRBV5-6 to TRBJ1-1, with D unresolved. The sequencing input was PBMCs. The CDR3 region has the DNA TGTGCCAGCAGCTCCCGCCGCAGCGTGAACACTGAAGCTTTCTTT. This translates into CASSSRRSVNTEAFF.